This TCR beta chain comes out of a study of OX40 agonist ivuxolimab in advanced cancers. Background on the study: Ivuxolimab, an antibody that agonizes OX40 (CD134), was administered to the patients. Every 2 weeks, patients got intravenous ivuxolimab at one of six dose levels (0.01-10 mg/kg). The study reported partial responses in three patients: one hepatocellular carcinoma, two cutaneous melanoma.

Only in-frame clones appear in the TCRdb table, and some are missing; sequencing was by immunoSEQ multiplex PCR. The table lists 55,000 to 80,000 clones, about 89% of them singletons. The CDR3 sequence is 15 residues long. Germline values: CDR1 MNHNY, CDR2 SVGAGI (reference sequence). The V and J ends lost 7 bases and 0 bases, in that order; junction bases with no gene match: 6. This chain connects TRBV6-6 to TRBJ1-3; TRBD1 agrees at 7 bases. This sample comprised CD4+ or CD8+ T cells sorted from blood, obtained in a trial of the OX40 agonist ivuxolimab. This sequence was found in an adult with an advanced solid tumor such as melanoma, head and neck, liver or kidney cancer. CDR3 coding DNA: TGTGCCAGCACTCTGACAGGGAACTCTGGAAACACCATATATTTT. This gives the protein CASTLTGNSGNTIYF.